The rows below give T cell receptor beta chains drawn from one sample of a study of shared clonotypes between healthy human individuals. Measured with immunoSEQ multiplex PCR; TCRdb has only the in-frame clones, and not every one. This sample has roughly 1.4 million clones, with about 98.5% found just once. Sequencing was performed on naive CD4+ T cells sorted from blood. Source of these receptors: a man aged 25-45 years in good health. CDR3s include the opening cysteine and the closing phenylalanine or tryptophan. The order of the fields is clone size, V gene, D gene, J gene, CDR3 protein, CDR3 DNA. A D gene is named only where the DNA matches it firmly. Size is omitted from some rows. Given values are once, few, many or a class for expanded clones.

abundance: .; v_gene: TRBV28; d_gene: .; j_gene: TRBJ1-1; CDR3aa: CASSSNSRDLNTEAFF; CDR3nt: TGTGCCAGCAGTTCAAACTCCAGGGATTTGAACACTGAAGCTTTCTTT
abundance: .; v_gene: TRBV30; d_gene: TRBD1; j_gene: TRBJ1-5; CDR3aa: CAWSVGRGGGQPQHF; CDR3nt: TGTGCCTGGAGTGTCGGCAGGGGGGGCGGACAGCCCCAGCATTTT
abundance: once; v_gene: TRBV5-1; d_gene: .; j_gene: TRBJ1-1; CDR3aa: CASSLQNRNTEAFF; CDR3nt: TGCGCCAGCAGCCTCCAAAACAGGAACACTGAAGCTTTCTTT
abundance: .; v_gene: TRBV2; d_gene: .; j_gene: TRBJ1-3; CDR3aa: CASTLGGARGNTIYF; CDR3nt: TGTGCCAGCACCCTTGGCGGGGCGCGGGGAAACACCATATATTTT
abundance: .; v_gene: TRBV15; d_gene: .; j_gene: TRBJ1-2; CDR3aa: CATSRDPLYGYTF; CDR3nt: TGTGCCACCAGCAGAGATCCTCTCTATGGCTACACCTTC
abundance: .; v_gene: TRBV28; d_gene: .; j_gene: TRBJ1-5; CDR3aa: CASRPLGRGNQPQHF; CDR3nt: TGTGCCAGCAGACCATTGGGACGTGGCAATCAGCCCCAGCATTTT
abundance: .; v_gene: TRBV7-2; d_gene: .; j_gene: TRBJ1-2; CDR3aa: CASIDLVGRTNYGYTF; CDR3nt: TGTGCCAGCATAGACCTCGTAGGCAGAACTAACTATGGCTACACCTTC
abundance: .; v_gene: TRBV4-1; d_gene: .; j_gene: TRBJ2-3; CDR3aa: CASSQVGRSSSTDTQYF; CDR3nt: TGCGCCAGCAGCCAAGTGGGCAGGAGTTCTAGCACAGATACGCAGTATTTT
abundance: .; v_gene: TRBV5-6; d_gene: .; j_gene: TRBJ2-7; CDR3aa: CASSSDYYEQYF; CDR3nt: TGTGCCAGCAGTTCGGACTACTACGAGCAGTACTTC
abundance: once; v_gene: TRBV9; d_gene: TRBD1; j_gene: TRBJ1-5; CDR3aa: CASSAGQGALGQPQHF; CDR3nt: TGTGCCAGCAGCGCCGGACAGGGGGCTTTGGGTCAGCCCCAGCATTTT
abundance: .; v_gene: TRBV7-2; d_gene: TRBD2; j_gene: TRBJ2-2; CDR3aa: CASSMDAGLIFSGELFF; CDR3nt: TGTGCCAGCAGTATGGATGCGGGACTAATTTTTTCCGGGGAGCTGTTTTTT
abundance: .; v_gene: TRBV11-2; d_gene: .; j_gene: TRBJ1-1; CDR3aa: CASSLTGGPFEAFF; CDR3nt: TGTGCCAGCAGCTTAACGGGAGGGCCCTTTGAAGCTTTCTTT
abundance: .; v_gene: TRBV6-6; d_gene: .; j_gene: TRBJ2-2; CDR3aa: CASRGRGTGELFF; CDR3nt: TGTGCCAGCAGGGGACGGGGCACCGGGGAGCTGTTTTTT
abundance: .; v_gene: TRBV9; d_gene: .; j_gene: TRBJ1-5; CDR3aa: CASSPAGNQPQHF; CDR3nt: TGTGCCAGCAGCCCCGCCGGTAATCAGCCCCAGCATTTT
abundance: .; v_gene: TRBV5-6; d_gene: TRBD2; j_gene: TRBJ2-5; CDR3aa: CASSQWGTLAGEEEETQYF; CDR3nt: TGTGCCAGCAGCCAGTGGGGGACTCTAGCGGGAGAGGAGGAAGAGACCCAGTACTTC
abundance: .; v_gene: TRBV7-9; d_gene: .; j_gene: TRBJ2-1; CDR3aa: CASSQGLPVVNEQFF; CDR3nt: TGTGCCAGCAGCCAGGGACTCCCGGTCGTCAATGAGCAGTTCTTC
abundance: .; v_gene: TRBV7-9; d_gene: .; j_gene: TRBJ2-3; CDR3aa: CASSLIASTDTQYF; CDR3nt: TGTGCCAGCAGCTTAATAGCGAGCACAGATACGCAGTATTTT
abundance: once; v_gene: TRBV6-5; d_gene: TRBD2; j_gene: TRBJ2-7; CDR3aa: CASSLGLAGEQYF; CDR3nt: TGTGCCAGCAGTTTGGGACTAGCGGGCGAGCAGTACTTC
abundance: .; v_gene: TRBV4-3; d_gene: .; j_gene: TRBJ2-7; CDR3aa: CASSQDVSSGEQYF; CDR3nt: TGCGCCAGCAGCCAAGATGTTAGCTCTGGAGAGCAGTACTTC
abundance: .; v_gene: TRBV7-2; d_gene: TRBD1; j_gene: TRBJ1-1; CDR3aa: CASSLEQGRDTEAFF; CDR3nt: TGTGCCAGCAGTTTGGAACAGGGGAGGGACACTGAAGCTTTCTTT
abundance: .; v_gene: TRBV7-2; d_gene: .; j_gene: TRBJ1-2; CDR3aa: CASSPGLLNYGYTF; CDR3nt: TGTGCCAGCAGCCCCGGACTGCTTAACTATGGCTACACCTTC
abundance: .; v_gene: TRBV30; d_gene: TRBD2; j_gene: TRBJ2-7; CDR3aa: CAFRLAGADEQYF; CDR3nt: TGTGCCTTTAGACTAGCGGGAGCCGACGAGCAGTACTTC
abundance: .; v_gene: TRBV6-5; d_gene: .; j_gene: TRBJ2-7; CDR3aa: CASSVALSSSYEQYF; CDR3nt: TGTGCCAGCAGTGTGGCCCTTTCCTCCTCCTACGAGCAGTACTTC
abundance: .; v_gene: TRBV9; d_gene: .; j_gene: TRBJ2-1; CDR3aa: CASSVVMGHEQFF; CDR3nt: TGTGCCAGCAGCGTAGTAATGGGCCATGAGCAGTTCTTC
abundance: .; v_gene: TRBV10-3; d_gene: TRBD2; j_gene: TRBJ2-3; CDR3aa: CAISDEREQGTDTQYF; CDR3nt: TGTGCCATCAGTGACGAGCGGGAGCAAGGCACAGATACGCAGTATTTT
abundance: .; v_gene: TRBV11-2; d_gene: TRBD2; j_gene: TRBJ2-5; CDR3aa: CASSLERRLAAHQEIETQYF; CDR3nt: TGTGCCAGCAGCTTAGAGAGGCGGCTAGCGGCACACCAGGAGATAGAGACCCAGTACTTC
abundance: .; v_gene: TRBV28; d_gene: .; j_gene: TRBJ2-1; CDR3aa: CASRAGGSYNEQFF; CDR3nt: TGTGCCAGCCGAGCGGGCGGATCCTACAATGAGCAGTTCTTC
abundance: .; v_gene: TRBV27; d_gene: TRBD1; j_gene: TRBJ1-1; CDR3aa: CASSGQGWLSTEAFF; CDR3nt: TGTGCCAGCAGTGGACAGGGGTGGTTGAGCACTGAAGCTTTCTTT
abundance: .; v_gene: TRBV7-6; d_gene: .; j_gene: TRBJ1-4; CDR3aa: CASSLGGGVGEKLFF; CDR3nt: TGTGCCAGCAGCTTAGGCGGGGGAGTGGGTGAAAAACTGTTTTTT
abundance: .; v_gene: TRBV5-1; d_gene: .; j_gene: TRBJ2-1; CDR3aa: CASIPGSSYNEQFF; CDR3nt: TGCGCCAGCATACCGGGAAGCTCCTACAATGAGCAGTTCTTC
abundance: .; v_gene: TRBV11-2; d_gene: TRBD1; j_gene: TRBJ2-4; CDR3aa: CASRTGGRNIQYF; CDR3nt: TGTGCCAGCCGGACAGGGGGCAGGAACATTCAGTACTTC
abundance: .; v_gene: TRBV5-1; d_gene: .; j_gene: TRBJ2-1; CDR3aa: CASSLRLDPQLYNEQFF; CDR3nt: TGCGCCAGCAGCCTAAGACTAGACCCCCAATTATACAATGAGCAGTTCTTC
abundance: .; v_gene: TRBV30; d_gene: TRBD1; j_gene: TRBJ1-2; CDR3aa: CAWGHRGFYGYTF; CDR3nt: TGTGCCTGGGGCCACAGGGGCTTCTATGGCTACACCTTC
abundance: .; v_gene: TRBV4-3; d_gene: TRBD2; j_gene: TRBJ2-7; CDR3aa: CASSQGGRGPLTYEQYF; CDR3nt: TGCGCCAGCAGCCAAGGGGGGAGGGGCCCCCTTACCTACGAGCAGTACTTC